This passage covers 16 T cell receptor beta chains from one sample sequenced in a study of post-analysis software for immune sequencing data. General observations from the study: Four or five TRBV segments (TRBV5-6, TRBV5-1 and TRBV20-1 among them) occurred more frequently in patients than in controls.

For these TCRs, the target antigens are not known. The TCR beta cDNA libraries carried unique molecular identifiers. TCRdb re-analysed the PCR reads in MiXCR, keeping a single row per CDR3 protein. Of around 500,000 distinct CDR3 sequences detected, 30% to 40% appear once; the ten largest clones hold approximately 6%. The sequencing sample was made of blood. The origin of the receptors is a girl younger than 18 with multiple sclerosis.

CDR3 bases: TGTGCCAGCAGTTACTTCGGGACAGTTAATGAAAAACTGTTTTTT. It is translated as CASSYFGTVNEKLFF. The V and J genes are TRBV6-6 and TRBJ1-4; TRBD1 agrees at 7 bases. With 1 base clipped from V and 4 bases from J, the junction kept 3 bases outside the gene matches. Germline CDR1 reads MNHNY; CDR2 reads SVGAGI (reference sequence). The CDR3 is 15 amino acids.

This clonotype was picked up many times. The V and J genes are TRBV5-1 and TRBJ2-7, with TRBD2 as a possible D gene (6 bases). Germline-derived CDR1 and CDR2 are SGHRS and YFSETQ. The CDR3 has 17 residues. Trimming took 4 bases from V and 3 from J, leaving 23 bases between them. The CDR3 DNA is TGCGCCAGCAGCCCGGTGGTAGGAGGGTTTGAGTTCTACGAGCAGTACTTC. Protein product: CASSPVVGGFEFYEQYF. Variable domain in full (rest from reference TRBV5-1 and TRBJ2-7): KAGVTQTPRYLIKTRGQQVTLSCSPISGHRSVSWYQQTPGQGLQFLFEYFSETQRNKGNFPGRFSGRQFSNSRSEMNVSTLELGDSALYLCASSPVVGGFEFYEQYFGPGTRLTVT.

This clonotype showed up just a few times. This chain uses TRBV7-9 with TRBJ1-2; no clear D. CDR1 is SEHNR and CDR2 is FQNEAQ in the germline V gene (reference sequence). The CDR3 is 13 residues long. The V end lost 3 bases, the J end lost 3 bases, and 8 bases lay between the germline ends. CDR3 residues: CASSFGDDYGYTF. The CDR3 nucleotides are TGTGCCAGCAGCTTCGGCGATGACTATGGCTACACCTTC.

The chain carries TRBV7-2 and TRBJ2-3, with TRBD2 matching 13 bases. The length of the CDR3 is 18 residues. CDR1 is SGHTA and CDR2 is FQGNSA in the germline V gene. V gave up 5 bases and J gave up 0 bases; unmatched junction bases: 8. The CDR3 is CASSARLAGGPSTDTQYF. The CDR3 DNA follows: TGTGCCAGCAGCGCCCGACTAGCGGGGGGCCCCAGCACAGATACGCAGTATTTT. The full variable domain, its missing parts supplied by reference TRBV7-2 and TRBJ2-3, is GAGVSQSPSNKVTEKGKDVELRCDPISGHTALYWYRQSLGQGLEFLIYFQGNSAPDKSGLPSDRFSAERTGGSVSTLTIQRTQQEDSAVYLCASSARLAGGPSTDTQYFGPGTRLTVL.

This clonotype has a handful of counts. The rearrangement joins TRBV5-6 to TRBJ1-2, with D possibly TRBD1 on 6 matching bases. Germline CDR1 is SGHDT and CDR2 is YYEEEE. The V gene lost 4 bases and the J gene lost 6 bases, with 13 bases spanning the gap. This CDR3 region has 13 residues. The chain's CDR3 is CASSPDGTNGYTF. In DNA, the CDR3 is TGTGCCAGCAGCCCCGACGGGACAAATGGCTACACCTTC.

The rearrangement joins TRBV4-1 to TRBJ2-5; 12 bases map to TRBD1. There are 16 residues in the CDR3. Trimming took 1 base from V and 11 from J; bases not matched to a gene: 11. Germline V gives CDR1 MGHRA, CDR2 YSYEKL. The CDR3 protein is CASSQVGGQGAVQQYF. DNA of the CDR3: TGCGCCAGCAGCCAAGTGGGGGGACAGGGGGCAGTACAGCAGTACTTC.

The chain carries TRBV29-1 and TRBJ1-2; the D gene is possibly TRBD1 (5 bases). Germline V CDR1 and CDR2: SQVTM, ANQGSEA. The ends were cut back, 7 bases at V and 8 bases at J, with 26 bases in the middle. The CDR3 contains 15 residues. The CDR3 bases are TGCAGCGCCCTAGGTGGGACGGGGATAATGGGGGGCTACACCTTC. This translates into CSALGGTGIMGGYTF.

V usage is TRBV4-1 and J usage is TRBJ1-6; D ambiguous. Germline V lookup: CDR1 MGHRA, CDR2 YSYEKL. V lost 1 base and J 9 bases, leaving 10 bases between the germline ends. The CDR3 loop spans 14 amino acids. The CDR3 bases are TGCGCCAGCAGCCAAGCTAACAGTCGTTCACCCCTCCACTTT. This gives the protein CASSQANSRSPLHF.

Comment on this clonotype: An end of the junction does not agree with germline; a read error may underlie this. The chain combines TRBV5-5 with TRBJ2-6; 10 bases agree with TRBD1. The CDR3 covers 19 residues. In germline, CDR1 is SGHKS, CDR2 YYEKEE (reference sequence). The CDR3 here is CASSLRTTGGLSGANVPTF. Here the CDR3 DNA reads TGTGCCAGCAGCTTGAGGACGACAGGGGGCCTCTCTGGGGCCAACGTCCCGACTTTC.

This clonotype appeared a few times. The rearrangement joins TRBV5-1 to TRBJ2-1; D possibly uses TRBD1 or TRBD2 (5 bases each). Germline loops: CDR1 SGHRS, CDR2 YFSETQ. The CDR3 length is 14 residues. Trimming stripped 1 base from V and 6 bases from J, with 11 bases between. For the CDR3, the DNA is TGCGCCAGCAGCTTGCGGGGTGGGGCCAATGAGCAGTTCTTC. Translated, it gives CASSLRGGANEQFF.

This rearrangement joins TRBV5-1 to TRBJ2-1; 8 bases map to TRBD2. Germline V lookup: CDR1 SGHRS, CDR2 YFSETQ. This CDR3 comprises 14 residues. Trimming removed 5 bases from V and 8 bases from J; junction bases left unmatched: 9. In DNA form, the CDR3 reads TGCGCCAGCAGTTCTTTCGCAGCGGGGGATGAGCAGTTCTTC. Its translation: CASSSFAAGDEQFF.

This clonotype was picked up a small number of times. The DNA for the CDR3 is TGTGCCAGCAGCTTTTTAGGAGGGGAGCTGTTTTTT. Translating gives CASSFLGGELFF. The V and J genes are TRBV7-2 and TRBJ2-2; D gene unclear. The CDR3 runs 12 residues. Trimming removed 3 bases from V and 8 bases from J, with 7 bases in between. Germline CDR1 SGHTA, CDR2 FQGNSA.

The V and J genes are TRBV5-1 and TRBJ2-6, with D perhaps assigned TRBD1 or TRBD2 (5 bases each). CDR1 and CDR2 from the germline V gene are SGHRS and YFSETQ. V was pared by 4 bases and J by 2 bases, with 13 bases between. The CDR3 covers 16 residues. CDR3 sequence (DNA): TGCGCCAGCAGCCCGGGAAGGGGAACTGGGGCCAACGTCCTGACTTTC. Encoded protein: CASSPGRGTGANVLTF.

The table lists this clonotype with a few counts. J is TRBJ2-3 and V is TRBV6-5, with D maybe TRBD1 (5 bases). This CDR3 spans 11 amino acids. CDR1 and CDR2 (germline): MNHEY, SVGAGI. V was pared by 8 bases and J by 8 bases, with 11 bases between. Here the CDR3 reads CASSLGVTQYF. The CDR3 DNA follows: TGTGCCAGCTCTTTAGGGGTTACGCAGTATTTT.

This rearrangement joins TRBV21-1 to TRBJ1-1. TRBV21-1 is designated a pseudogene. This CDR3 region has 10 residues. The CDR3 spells CASKTTEAFF. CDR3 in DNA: TGTGCCAGCAAGACCACTGAAGCTTTCTTT.

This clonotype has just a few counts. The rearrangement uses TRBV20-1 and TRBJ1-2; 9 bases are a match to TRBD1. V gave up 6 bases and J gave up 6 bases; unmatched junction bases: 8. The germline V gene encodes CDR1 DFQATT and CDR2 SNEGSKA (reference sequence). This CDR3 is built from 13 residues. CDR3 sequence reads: CSAEQGAGHGYTF. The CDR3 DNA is TGCAGTGCGGAACAGGGGGCAGGGCATGGCTACACCTTC.